This T cell receptor (beta chain) was documented in a study of cytomegalovirus exposure and HLA in healthy donors. Whole-study findings and limits: The classifier was said to identify cytomegalovirus status with high specificity and sensitivity.

There are 14 residues in the CDR3. The V segment lost 10 bases and the J segment 1 base; nucleotides outside the gene matches: 4. Germline values: CDR1 SGHAT, CDR2 FQNNGV. Worth noting for this clone: Its cognate antigen is unknown.

PCR involved 60 Vbeta and 13 Jbeta primers. Profiled with immunoSEQ multiplex PCR; TCRdb holds only in-frame clones, not every one. The sample has roughly 100,000 clones; about 75% are singletons. The V gene is TRBV11-2, the J gene TRBJ1-1, with 12 bases identical to TRBD1. The source is a man aged 40-49 years in good health and CMV-seronegative. Sequenced input: PBMCs. In DNA, the CDR3 is TGTGCCATTAGGGACAGGGGGCAGAACACTGAAGCTTTCTTT. It is translated as CAIRDRGQNTEAFF. Full variable domain (remainder filled in from reference TRBV11-2 and TRBJ1-1): EAGVAQSPRYKIIEKRQSVAFWCNPISGHATLYWYQQILGQGPKLLIQFQNNGVVDDSQLPKDRFSAERLKGVDSTLKIQPAKLEDSAVYLCAIRDRGQNTEAFFGQGTRLTVV.